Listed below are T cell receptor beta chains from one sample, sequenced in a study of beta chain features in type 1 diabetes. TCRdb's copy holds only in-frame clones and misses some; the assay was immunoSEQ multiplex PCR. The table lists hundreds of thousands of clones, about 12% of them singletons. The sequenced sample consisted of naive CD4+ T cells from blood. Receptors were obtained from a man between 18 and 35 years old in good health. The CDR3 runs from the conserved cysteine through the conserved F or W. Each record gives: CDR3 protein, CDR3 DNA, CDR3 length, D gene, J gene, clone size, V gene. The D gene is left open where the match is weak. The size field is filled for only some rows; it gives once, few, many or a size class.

CDR3aa: CASSVGNGPGETQYF
CDR3nt: TGTGCCAGCAGTGTAGGGAATGGACCGGGGGAGACCCAGTACTTC
len: 15
d_gene: -
j_gene: TRBJ2-5
abundance: -
v_gene: TRBV6-4

CDR3aa: CASSNGSGANVLTF
CDR3nt: TGTGCCAGCTCAAACGGCTCTGGGGCCAACGTCCTGACTTTC
len: 14
d_gene: -
j_gene: TRBJ2-6
abundance: few
v_gene: TRBV18

CDR3aa: CASLAGVSTDTQYF
CDR3nt: TGTGCCAGTCTAGCGGGGGTAAGCACAGATACGCAGTATTTT
len: 14
d_gene: TRBD2
j_gene: TRBJ2-3
abundance: few
v_gene: TRBV7-2

CDR3aa: CASSSILRGYEQYF
CDR3nt: TGTGCCAGCAGCAGCATATTACGGGGGTACGAGCAGTACTTC
len: 14
d_gene: -
j_gene: TRBJ2-7
abundance: few
v_gene: TRBV21-1

CDR3aa: CASSERWSRGNTEAFF
CDR3nt: TGTGCCAGCAGTGAGAGGTGGTCGAGAGGGAACACTGAAGCTTTCTTT
len: 16
d_gene: -
j_gene: TRBJ1-1
abundance: few
v_gene: TRBV6-4

CDR3aa: CASSQGTGGETQYF
CDR3nt: TGCGCCAGCAGCCAAGGGACAGGGGGAGAGACCCAGTACTTC
len: 14
d_gene: TRBD1
j_gene: TRBJ2-5
abundance: -
v_gene: TRBV5-1

CDR3aa: CASSGTVSSYNEQFF
CDR3nt: TGTGCCAGCAGCGGGACAGTGAGCTCCTACAATGAGCAGTTCTTC
len: 15
d_gene: -
j_gene: TRBJ2-1
abundance: -
v_gene: TRBV9

CDR3aa: CASSNPGTGKNEQFF
CDR3nt: TGTGCCAGCAGTAACCCCGGGACAGGGAAGAATGAGCAGTTCTTC
len: 15
d_gene: TRBD1
j_gene: TRBJ2-1
abundance: -
v_gene: TRBV25-1

CDR3aa: CASSLTTGGYNEQFF
CDR3nt: TGTGCCAGCAGCTTAACGACAGGGGGGTACAATGAGCAGTTCTTC
len: 15
d_gene: TRBD1
j_gene: TRBJ2-1
abundance: -
v_gene: TRBV7-9

CDR3aa: CASSLGATMKQFF
CDR3nt: TGTGCCAGCAGCTTAGGGGCTACAATGAAGCAGTTCTTC
len: 13
d_gene: -
j_gene: TRBJ2-1
abundance: few
v_gene: TRBV7-3

CDR3aa: CASSRTGTSNTEAFF
CDR3nt: TGTGCCAGCAGTCGGACAGGGACCTCGAACACTGAAGCTTTCTTT
len: 15
d_gene: TRBD1
j_gene: TRBJ1-1
abundance: few
v_gene: TRBV7-2

CDR3aa: CASSQDTHPMNTEAFF
CDR3nt: TGTGCCAGCAGCCAAGACACTCATCCCATGAACACTGAAGCTTTCTTT
len: 16
d_gene: -
j_gene: TRBJ1-1
abundance: -
v_gene: TRBV4-2

CDR3aa: CASSNLVLGSSYEQYF
CDR3nt: TGTGCCAGCAGTAACCTGGTGCTAGGGAGCTCCTACGAGCAGTACTTC
len: 16
d_gene: -
j_gene: TRBJ2-7
abundance: -
v_gene: TRBV28

CDR3aa: CASSQAGGLYNEQFF
CDR3nt: TGTGCCAGCAGCCAAGCTGGGGGCCTATACAATGAGCAGTTCTTC
len: 15
d_gene: -
j_gene: TRBJ2-1
abundance: few
v_gene: TRBV4-2

CDR3aa: CASRPGTSADTQYF
CDR3nt: TGCGCCAGCAGACCCGGGACTAGCGCCGATACGCAGTATTTT
len: 14
d_gene: TRBD2
j_gene: TRBJ2-3
abundance: few
v_gene: TRBV5-1

CDR3aa: CASSIDRGYNEQFF
CDR3nt: TGTGCCAGCAGCATAGACAGGGGGTACAATGAGCAGTTCTTC
len: 14
d_gene: TRBD1
j_gene: TRBJ2-1
abundance: -
v_gene: TRBV7-9

CDR3aa: CASSFGQVRPQPQHF
CDR3nt: TGTGCCAGCAGCTTTGGACAGGTCAGGCCTCAGCCCCAGCATTTT
len: 15
d_gene: TRBD1
j_gene: TRBJ1-5
abundance: -
v_gene: TRBV6-1

CDR3aa: CASSVAAGTYNSPLHF
CDR3nt: TGTGCCAGCAGCGTAGCCGCGGGAACCTATAATTCACCCCTCCACTTT
len: 16
d_gene: -
j_gene: TRBJ1-6
abundance: few
v_gene: TRBV9

CDR3aa: CASRGGPMSSYEQYF
CDR3nt: TGTGCCAGCAGAGGCGGGCCGATGAGCTCCTACGAGCAGTACTTC
len: 15
d_gene: -
j_gene: TRBJ2-7
abundance: -
v_gene: TRBV5-6

CDR3aa: CASSRGQFLNQPQHF
CDR3nt: TGTGCCAGCAGCCGAGGACAGTTCCTCAATCAGCCCCAGCATTTT
len: 15
d_gene: -
j_gene: TRBJ1-5
abundance: few
v_gene: TRBV7-9

CDR3aa: CASSAGTSGINEQFF
CDR3nt: TGTGCCAGCAGCGCCGGGACTAGCGGGATAAATGAGCAGTTCTTC
len: 15
d_gene: TRBD2
j_gene: TRBJ2-1
abundance: once
v_gene: TRBV6-4

CDR3aa: CAISEFTTRGAPYNEQFF
CDR3nt: TGTGCCATCAGTGAGTTCACGACCCGGGGTGCCCCCTACAATGAGCAGTTCTTC
len: 18
d_gene: -
j_gene: TRBJ2-1
abundance: -
v_gene: TRBV10-3

CDR3aa: CASSQDYRERGNIQYF
CDR3nt: TGTGCCAGCAGCCAAGATTACCGGGAGCGTGGAAACATTCAGTACTTC
len: 16
d_gene: -
j_gene: TRBJ2-4
abundance: few
v_gene: TRBV4-2

CDR3aa: CASSPGQGAAGELFF
CDR3nt: TGTGCCAGCTCACCCGGACAGGGAGCGGCCGGGGAGCTGTTTTTT
len: 15
d_gene: TRBD1
j_gene: TRBJ2-2
abundance: -
v_gene: TRBV18

CDR3aa: CASSVNRVNSPLHF
CDR3nt: TGTGCCAGCAGCGTTAACAGAGTTAATTCACCCCTCCACTTT
len: 14
d_gene: -
j_gene: TRBJ1-6
abundance: few
v_gene: TRBV9

CDR3aa: CSVEFSRTGVLHNEQFF
CDR3nt: TGCAGCGTTGAATTTTCGCGGACAGGGGTTTTGCACAATGAGCAGTTCTTC
len: 17
d_gene: TRBD1
j_gene: TRBJ2-1
abundance: few
v_gene: TRBV29-1

CDR3aa: CASSQSGGTGYGYTF
CDR3nt: TGTGCCAGCAGCCAATCTGGAGGGACAGGCTATGGCTACACCTTC
len: 15
d_gene: TRBD1
j_gene: TRBJ1-2
abundance: few
v_gene: TRBV16

CDR3aa: CASSLGQGHYGYTF
CDR3nt: TGTGCCAGCAGCCTAGGACAGGGTCATTATGGCTACACCTTC
len: 14
d_gene: TRBD1
j_gene: TRBJ1-2
abundance: -
v_gene: TRBV7-3

CDR3aa: CASSLTRGGYEQYF
CDR3nt: TGTGCCAGCAGCCTTACACGAGGGGGCTACGAGCAGTACTTC
len: 14
d_gene: -
j_gene: TRBJ2-7
abundance: -
v_gene: TRBV7-2

CDR3aa: CASSWDTQQGYEQFF
CDR3nt: TGTGCCAGCAGCTGGGACACACAACAGGGGTATGAGCAGTTCTTC
len: 15
d_gene: TRBD1
j_gene: TRBJ2-1
abundance: few
v_gene: TRBV5-1

CDR3aa: CASSLAPGERNTEAFF
CDR3nt: TGTGCCAGCAGCTTGGCCCCAGGGGAACGAAACACTGAAGCTTTCTTT
len: 16
d_gene: -
j_gene: TRBJ1-1
abundance: few
v_gene: TRBV5-4